This is a list of T cell receptor beta chains from one sample in a study of T cell repertoires in cytomegalovirus infection. These receptors' antigens are unknown. TCRdb analysed the reads with MiXCR anew, one entry per CDR3 protein. In the table there are fewer than 900,000 distinct CDR3 sequences, roughly 29% of which are singletons. The sequencing used cultured CD8+ T cells from PBMCs, collected from culture after CMV antigen stimulation. The receptors originated from a human donor in good health (CMV status not recorded). Some clones in this sample may be carry-over from other donors' samples. Both conserved end residues are part of each CDR3.

v_gene: TRBV10-3
CDR3aa: CAITGRGVKGGYNEQFF

v_gene: TRBV27
CDR3aa: CASGRVNEQFF

v_gene: TRBV27
CDR3aa: CASSHGGANTEAFF

v_gene: TRBV6-2/TRBV6-3
CDR3aa: CASIQDVTRDNEQFF

v_gene: TRBV7-6
CDR3aa: CASSIAWPDGELFF

v_gene: TRBV27
CDR3aa: CASSQGTAANEQFF

v_gene: TRBV12-5
CDR3aa: CASGFSGGDENTEAFF

v_gene: TRBV4-1
CDR3aa: CASSQGGTGHFEAFF

v_gene: TRBV15
CDR3aa: CATSRDRTGGIEAFF

v_gene: TRBV10-3
CDR3aa: CAISEPWTAPYEQYF

v_gene: TRBV5-5
CDR3aa: CASSLTSGEQYF

v_gene: TRBV7-6
CDR3aa: CASSLELAASYEQYF

v_gene: TRBV7-9
CDR3aa: CASSLSPRTEETQYF

v_gene: TRBV7-9
CDR3aa: CASSTTGGQGANQPQHF

v_gene: TRBV7-9
CDR3aa: CASSYATEAFF

v_gene: TRBV15
CDR3aa: CATSSLGTDNEQFF

v_gene: TRBV5-1
CDR3aa: CASSLAEGALFTGELFF

v_gene: TRBV7-6
CDR3aa: CASSLRVSGRQETQYF

v_gene: TRBV27
CDR3aa: CASSLSSVGNYGYTF

v_gene: TRBV27
CDR3aa: CASSANQGSGEQFF

v_gene: TRBV5-6
CDR3aa: CASSSWTATNYGYTF

v_gene: TRBV6-6
CDR3aa: CASSFLSGGNTEAFF

v_gene: TRBV19
CDR3aa: CASSIAGREHDEQFF

v_gene: TRBV7-8
CDR3aa: CASSVRDRDYGYTF

v_gene: TRBV6-1
CDR3aa: CASSQLRADSYEQYF

v_gene: TRBV27
CDR3aa: CASSTDRRLSSYEQYF

v_gene: TRBV6-2/TRBV6-3
CDR3aa: CAGDWGTGELFF

v_gene: TRBV2
CDR3aa: CASSVPYEQYF

v_gene: TRBV7-6
CDR3aa: CASSLGTSDLTF

v_gene: TRBV7-5
CDR3aa: CISVPEASGGGQPQHF

v_gene: TRBV25-1
CDR3aa: CASMSGPWGYEQYF

v_gene: TRBV19
CDR3aa: CASLSRPGQALSNQPQHF

v_gene: TRBV6-6
CDR3aa: CASTPSPGGSTGELFF

v_gene: TRBV12-5
CDR3aa: CASGLTLGLNTGAFF

v_gene: TRBV4-1
CDR3aa: CASSQGTDQPQHF

v_gene: TRBV9
CDR3aa: CASSPQTGSQETQYF

v_gene: TRBV2
CDR3aa: CASESPVTGEMNTEAFF

v_gene: TRBV2
CDR3aa: CASKGKNIQYF

v_gene: TRBV11-2
CDR3aa: CASSLVQGINRNTEAFF

v_gene: TRBV10-3
CDR3aa: CAISLPRGEAFF

v_gene: TRBV25-1
CDR3aa: CASWDSFYGYTF

v_gene: TRBV6-2/TRBV6-3
CDR3aa: CASSYPIPLKTGEPNIQYF

v_gene: TRBV27
CDR3aa: CASGFNYGYTF

v_gene: TRBV7-2
CDR3aa: CASSSTGTENEKLFF

v_gene: TRBV27
CDR3aa: CASSSGTRLTEAFF

v_gene: TRBV29-1
CDR3aa: CSVEGGNKDGYTF

v_gene: TRBV6-6
CDR3aa: CASSDREENEQYF

v_gene: TRBV7-6
CDR3aa: CASSTATGSWETQYF

v_gene: TRBV2
CDR3aa: CASIFLGGSYNEQFF

v_gene: TRBV4-3
CDR3aa: CASSQGTGLATNEKLFF

v_gene: TRBV27
CDR3aa: CASRNAYEQYF

v_gene: TRBV28
CDR3aa: CASSFTAGNTGELFF

v_gene: TRBV9
CDR3aa: CASNDRAGTDTQYF

v_gene: TRBV20-1
CDR3aa: CSAPDGSTGELFF

v_gene: TRBV7-6
CDR3aa: CASSSSRAYEQYF

v_gene: TRBV7-3
CDR3aa: CASISNTGELFF

v_gene: TRBV6-1
CDR3aa: CASLATHNEQFF

v_gene: TRBV14
CDR3aa: CASSQDLAGVRNTEAFF

v_gene: TRBV28
CDR3aa: CASSPWGLSTEAFF